This T cell receptor beta chain is from a study of cytomegalovirus exposure and HLA in healthy donors. PCR amplification relied on 60 Vbeta primers (plus 13 Jbeta primers). This table comes from immunoSEQ multiplex PCR, and its TCRdb copy is limited to in-frame clones, with some not included. The sample lists about 170,000 clones; 65% to 85% were seen once. The study's findings and limits: An analysis was carried out at a later point. It showed that HLA-associated TCR beta chains were more clonally expanded than equally common non-associated chains.

V shed 4 bases and J 5 bases; nucleotides not matched to a gene: 9. The CDR3 contains 15 residues. Germline values: CDR1 SGHRS, CDR2 YFSETQ. As to this clone: Antigen unknown.

This receptor was taken from a male donor in good health and CMV-seronegative. V usage is TRBV5-1 and J usage is TRBJ1-5, with 7 bases identical to TRBD1. The specimen was PBMCs. The CDR3 nucleotides read TGCGCCAGCAGCAAAGGGACAGCTGCAGATCAGCCCCAGCATTTT. It specifies CASSKGTAADQPQHF.